The clone carrying this TCR beta chain was recorded many times. This sample was included in a study of T cell repertoires in cytomegalovirus infection. One entry per CDR3 protein, called by TCRdb with MiXCR from the reads. The sample holds approximately 490,000 distinct CDR3 sequences, roughly 12% seen once. Germline V gene sequence: CDR1 SGHTA, CDR2 FQGNSA. V dropped 0 bases and J dropped 3 bases, with 11 bases sitting between them. The CDR3 has 16 amino acids. The sequence came from a human donor in good health (CMV status not recorded). Some clones in this sample may be carry-over from other donors' samples. Source material: PBMCs. The rearrangement uses TRBV7-2 and TRBJ1-4; D may be TRBD1 (5 bases). CDR3 amino acids: CASSLAHGTSNEKLFF. Written as DNA, the CDR3 is TGTGCCAGCAGCTTAGCCCACGGGACCTCTAATGAAAAACTGTTTTTT. The entire variable domain, with the rest obtained from reference TRBV7-2 and TRBJ1-4, is as follows: GAGVSQSPSNKVTEKGKDVELRCDPISGHTALYWYRQSLGQGLEFLIYFQGNSAPDKSGLPSDRFSAERTGGSVSTLTIQRTQQEDSAVYLCASSLAHGTSNEKLFFGSGTQLSVL.